This T cell receptor (beta chain) was identified in a study of beta chain features in type 1 diabetes. CDR3 length: 14 residues. Trimming at V came to 3 bases and at J to 2 bases, leaving 3 bases not matched to a gene. Germline assignment: CDR1 SGHTA and CDR2 FQGNSA. The investigators reverse transcribed all of the isolated RNA, so they sequenced expressed TCRB transcripts. Sequencing used immunoSEQ multiplex PCR; TCRdb keeps in-frame clones, though not all of them. The sample includes nearly 250,000 clones, about 63% seen only once; the top ten take 0.053%. Central memory, naive, regulatory and stem cell-like memory CD4+ cells were sorted by CD45RO/CCR7/CD25/CD127/CD95/CD27.

The receptor was derived from a man aged 25-45 years in good health. Specimen: naive CD4+ T cells from blood. The rearrangement joins TRBV7-2 to TRBJ2-5; 7 bases fit TRBD1. Here the CDR3 reads CASSFGQVQETQYF. The CDR3 nucleotides read TGTGCCAGCAGCTTTGGACAGGTTCAAGAGACCCAGTACTTC.